This T cell receptor (beta chain) was recorded in a study of tumor and adjacent non-tumor tissue in lung cancer. There are 16 residues in the CDR3. Comments on this clonotype: Its antigen is unknown. Because the CDR3 is missing its conserved closing phenylalanine or tryptophan, this is likely a read error.

The library came from three nested PCR rounds adapted from ARM-PCR protocols. Via MiXCR, TCRdb re-called the multiplex PCR reads, giving one row per CDR3 protein. The profile shows some 93,000 distinct CDR3 sequences, roughly 66% of them singletons. Study observations and caveats: Normal lung showed higher cumulative top 100 clone frequency than tumor. Significantly higher TCR diversity was found in tumor than normal lung.

No cell sorting was done before RNA was extracted from the tissue. Sequencing was performed on lung tumor tissue. The TCR originated in a man between 60 and 70 years old with non-small cell lung cancer. The rearrangement uses TRBV12-3 or TRBV12-4 and TRBJ1-2, with 9 bases that match TRBD1. Written as DNA, the CDR3 is TGTGCAAGCAGTTTAGGCCCCGGGACAGGGCAAAGAGGCTACACCTCC. This gives the protein CASSLGPGTGQRGYTS.